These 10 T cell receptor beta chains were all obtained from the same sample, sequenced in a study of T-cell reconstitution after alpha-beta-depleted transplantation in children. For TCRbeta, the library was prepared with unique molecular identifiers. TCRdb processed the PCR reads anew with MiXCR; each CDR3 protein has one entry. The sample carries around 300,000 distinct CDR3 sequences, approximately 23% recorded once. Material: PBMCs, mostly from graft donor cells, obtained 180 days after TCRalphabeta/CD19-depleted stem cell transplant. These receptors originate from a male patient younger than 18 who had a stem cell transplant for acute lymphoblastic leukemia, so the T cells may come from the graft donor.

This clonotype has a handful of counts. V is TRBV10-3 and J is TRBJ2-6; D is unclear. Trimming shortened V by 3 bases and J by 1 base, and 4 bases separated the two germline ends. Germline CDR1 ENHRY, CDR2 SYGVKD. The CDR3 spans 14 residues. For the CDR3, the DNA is TGTGCCATCAGTGAATCTTCTGGGGCCAACGTCCTGACTTTC. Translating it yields CAISESSGANVLTF.

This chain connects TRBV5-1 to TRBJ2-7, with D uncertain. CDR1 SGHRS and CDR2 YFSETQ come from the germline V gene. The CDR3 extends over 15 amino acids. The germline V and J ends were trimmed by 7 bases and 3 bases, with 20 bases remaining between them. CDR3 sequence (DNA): TGCGCCAGCCGACACCCCGGCCAGCCTCACTACGAGCAGTACTTC. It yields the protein CASRHPGQPHYEQYF.

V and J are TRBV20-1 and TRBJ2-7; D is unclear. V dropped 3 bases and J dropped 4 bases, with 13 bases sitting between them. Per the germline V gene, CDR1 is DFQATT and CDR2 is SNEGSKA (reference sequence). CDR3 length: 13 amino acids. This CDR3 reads CSASPESLYEQYF. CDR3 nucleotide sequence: TGCAGTGCTAGCCCCGAAAGCCTTTACGAGCAGTACTTC.

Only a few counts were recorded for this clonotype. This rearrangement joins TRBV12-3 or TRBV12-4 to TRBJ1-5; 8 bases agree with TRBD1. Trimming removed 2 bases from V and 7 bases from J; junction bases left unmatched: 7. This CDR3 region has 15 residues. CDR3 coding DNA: TGTGCCAGCAGTTTATCCGGACAGGGACGGCAGCCCCAGCATTTT. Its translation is CASSLSGQGRQPQHF.

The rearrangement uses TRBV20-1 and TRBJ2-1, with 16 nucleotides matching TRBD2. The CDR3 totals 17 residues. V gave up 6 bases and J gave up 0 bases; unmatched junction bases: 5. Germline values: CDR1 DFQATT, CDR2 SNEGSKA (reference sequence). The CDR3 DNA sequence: TGCAGTGCCACCGGGACTAGCGGGGGGGGCTCCTACAATGAGCAGTTCTTC. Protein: CSATGTSGGGSYNEQFF.

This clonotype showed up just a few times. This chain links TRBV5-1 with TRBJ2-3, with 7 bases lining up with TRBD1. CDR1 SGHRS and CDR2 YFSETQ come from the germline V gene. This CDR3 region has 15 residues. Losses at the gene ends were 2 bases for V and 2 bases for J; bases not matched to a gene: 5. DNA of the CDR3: TGCGCCAGCAGCTTTTTACAGGGGCCCACAGATACGCAGTATTTT. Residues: CASSFLQGPTDTQYF.

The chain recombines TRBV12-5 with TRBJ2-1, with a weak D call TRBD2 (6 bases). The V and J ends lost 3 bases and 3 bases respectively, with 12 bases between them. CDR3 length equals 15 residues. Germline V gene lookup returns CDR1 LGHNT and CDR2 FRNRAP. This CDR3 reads CASGFGTSHYNEQFF. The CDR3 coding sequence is TGTGCTAGTGGTTTCGGGACTTCCCACTACAATGAGCAGTTCTTC.

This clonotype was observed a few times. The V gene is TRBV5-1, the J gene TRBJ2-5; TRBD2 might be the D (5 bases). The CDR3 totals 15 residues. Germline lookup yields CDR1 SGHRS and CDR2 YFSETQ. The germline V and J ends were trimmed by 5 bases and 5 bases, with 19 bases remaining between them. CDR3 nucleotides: TGCGCCAGCAGGCCCACGTGGGGAGTGAAGGAGACCCAGTACTTC. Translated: CASRPTWGVKETQYF.

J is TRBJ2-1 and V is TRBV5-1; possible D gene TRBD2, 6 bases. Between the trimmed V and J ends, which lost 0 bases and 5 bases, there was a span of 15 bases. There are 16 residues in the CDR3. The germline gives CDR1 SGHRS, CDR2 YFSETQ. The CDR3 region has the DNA TGCGCCAGCAGCTTGGTTACGCCGGGACTTAACAATGAGCAGTTCTTC. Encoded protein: CASSLVTPGLNNEQFF.

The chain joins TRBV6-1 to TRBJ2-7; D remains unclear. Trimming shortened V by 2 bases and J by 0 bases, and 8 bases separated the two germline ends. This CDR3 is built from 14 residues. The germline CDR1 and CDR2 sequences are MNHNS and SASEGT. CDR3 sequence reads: CASSEQPNSYEQYF. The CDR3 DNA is TGTGCCAGCAGTGAACAGCCTAACTCCTACGAGCAGTACTTC.